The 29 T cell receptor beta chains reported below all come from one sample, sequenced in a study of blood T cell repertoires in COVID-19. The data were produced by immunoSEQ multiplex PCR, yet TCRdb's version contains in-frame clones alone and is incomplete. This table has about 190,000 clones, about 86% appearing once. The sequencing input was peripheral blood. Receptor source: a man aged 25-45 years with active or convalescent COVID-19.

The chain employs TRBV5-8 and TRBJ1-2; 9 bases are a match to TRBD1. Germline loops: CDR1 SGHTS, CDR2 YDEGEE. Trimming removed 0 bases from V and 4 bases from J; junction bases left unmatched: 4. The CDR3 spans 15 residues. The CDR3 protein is CASSLALGQGYGYTF. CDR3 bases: TGTGCCAGCAGCTTGGCTTTGGGACAGGGCTATGGCTACACCTTC.

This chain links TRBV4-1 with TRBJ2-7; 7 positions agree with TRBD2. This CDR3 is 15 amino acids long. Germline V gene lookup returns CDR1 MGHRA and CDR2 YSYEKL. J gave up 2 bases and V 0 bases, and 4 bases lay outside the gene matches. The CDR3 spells CASSQEWGRAYEQYF. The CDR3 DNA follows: TGCGCCAGCAGCCAAGAATGGGGGAGGGCCTACGAGCAGTACTTC.

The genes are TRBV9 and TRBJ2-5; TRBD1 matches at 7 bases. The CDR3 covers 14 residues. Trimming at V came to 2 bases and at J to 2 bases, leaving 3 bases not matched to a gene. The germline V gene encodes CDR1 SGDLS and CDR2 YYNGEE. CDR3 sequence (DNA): TGTGCCAGCAGCGTCCGGGACAGTCAAGAGACCCAGTACTTC. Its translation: CASSVRDSQETQYF.

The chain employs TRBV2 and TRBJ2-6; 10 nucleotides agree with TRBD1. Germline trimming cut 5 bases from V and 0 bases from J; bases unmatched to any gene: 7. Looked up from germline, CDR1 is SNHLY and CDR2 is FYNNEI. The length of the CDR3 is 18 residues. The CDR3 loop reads CASSKGTGATSGANVLTF. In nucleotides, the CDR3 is TGTGCCAGCAGTAAGGGGACAGGGGCGACCTCTGGGGCCAACGTCCTGACTTTC.

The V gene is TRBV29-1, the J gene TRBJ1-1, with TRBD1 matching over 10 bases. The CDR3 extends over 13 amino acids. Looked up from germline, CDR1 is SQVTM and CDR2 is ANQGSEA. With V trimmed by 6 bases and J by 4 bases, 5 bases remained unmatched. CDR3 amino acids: CSVDRGQGTEAFF. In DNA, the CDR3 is TGCAGCGTCGACAGGGGGCAGGGCACTGAAGCTTTCTTT.

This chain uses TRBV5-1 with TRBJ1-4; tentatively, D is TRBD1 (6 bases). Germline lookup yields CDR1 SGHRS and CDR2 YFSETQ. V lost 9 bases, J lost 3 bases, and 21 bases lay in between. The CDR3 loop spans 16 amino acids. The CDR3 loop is CATRRGGDGSNEKLFF. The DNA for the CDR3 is TGCGCCACCCGACGGGGGGGCGACGGTTCTAATGAAAAACTGTTTTTT.

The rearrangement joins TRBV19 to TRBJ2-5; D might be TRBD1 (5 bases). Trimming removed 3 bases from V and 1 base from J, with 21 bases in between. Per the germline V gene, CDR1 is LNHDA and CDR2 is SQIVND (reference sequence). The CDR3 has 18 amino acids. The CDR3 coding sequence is TGTGCCAGTAGTATTGGCCCCTTTCAGGGTACCGTCCAAGAGACCCAGTACTTC. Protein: CASSIGPFQGTVQETQYF.

The CDR3 DNA reads TGTGCCAGCAGCCAGGGGGCAACAGGGGGCCAAGAGACCCAGTACTTC. This sequence encodes CASSQGATGGQETQYF. The genes are TRBV3-1 (or the pseudogene TRBV3-2) and TRBJ2-5, with 8 bases fitting TRBD1. The V gene end was trimmed by 3 bases and the J gene end by 1 base; junction bases not matched to a gene: 7. The CDR3 is made up of 16 amino acids. Germline CDR1 reads LGHDT; CDR2 reads YNNKEL (reference sequence).

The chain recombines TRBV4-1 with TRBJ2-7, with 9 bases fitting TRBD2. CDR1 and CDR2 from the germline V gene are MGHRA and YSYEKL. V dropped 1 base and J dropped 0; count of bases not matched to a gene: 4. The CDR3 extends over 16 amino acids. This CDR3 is CASSQAVREGSYEQYF. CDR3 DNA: TGCGCCAGCAGCCAAGCGGTGCGGGAGGGCTCCTACGAGCAGTACTTC.

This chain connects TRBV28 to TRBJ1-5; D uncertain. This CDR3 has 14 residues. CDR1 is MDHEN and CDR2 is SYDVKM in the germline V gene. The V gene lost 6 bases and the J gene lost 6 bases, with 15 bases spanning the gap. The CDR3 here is CASRPPQRIQPQHF. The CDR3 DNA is TGTGCCAGCAGACCACCTCAGCGGATTCAGCCCCAGCATTTT.

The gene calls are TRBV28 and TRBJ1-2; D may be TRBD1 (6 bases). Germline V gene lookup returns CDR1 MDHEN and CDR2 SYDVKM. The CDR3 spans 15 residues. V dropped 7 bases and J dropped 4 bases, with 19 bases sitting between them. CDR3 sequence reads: CASTFGGPKAYGYTF. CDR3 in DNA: TGTGCCAGCACCTTTGGGGGCCCGAAGGCCTATGGCTACACCTTC.

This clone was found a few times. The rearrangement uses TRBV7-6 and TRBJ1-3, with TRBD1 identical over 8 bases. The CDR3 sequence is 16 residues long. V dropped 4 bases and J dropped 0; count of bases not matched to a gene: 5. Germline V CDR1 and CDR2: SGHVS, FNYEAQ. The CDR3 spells CASSSGQGGSGNTIYF. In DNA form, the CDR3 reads TGTGCCAGCAGCTCTGGACAGGGAGGCTCTGGAAACACCATATATTTT.

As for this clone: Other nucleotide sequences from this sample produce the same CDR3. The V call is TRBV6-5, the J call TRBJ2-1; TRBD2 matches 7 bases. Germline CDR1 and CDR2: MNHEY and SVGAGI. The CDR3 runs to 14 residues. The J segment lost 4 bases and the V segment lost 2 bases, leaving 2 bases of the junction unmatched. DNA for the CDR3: TGTGCCAGCAGTTACAGCGGGGAGTACAATGAGCAGTTCTTC. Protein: CASSYSGEYNEQFF.

The CDR3 spells CASSPPDRAYNEQFF. The CDR3, as DNA: TGTGCCAGCAGCCCCCCAGACAGGGCCTACAATGAGCAGTTCTTC. The chain has TRBV25-1 and TRBJ2-1; 7 bases fit TRBD1. The junction had 7 bases not matched to a gene; V was cut back by 6 bases and J by 2 bases. This CDR3 comprises 15 residues. Per germline, CDR1 MGHDK and CDR2 SYGVNS.

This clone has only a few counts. The DNA of the CDR3 is TGCAGCGTTGGAAATTCCGGGACAGGGATTAACGGCTACACCTTC. It translates to CSVGNSGTGINGYTF. The chain employs TRBV29-1 and TRBJ1-2; the match to TRBD1 covers 9 bases. The ends lost 4 bases at V and 8 bases at J; junction bases unmatched: 14. The CDR3 covers 15 residues. Germline loops: CDR1 SQVTM, CDR2 ANQGSEA.

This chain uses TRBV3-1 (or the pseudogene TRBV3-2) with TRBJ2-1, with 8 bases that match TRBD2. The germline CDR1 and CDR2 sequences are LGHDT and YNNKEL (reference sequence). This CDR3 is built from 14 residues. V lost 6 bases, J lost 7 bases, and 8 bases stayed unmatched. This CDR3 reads CASSISGSRNEQFF. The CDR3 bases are TGTGCCAGCAGTATCAGCGGGAGTCGGAATGAGCAGTTCTTC.

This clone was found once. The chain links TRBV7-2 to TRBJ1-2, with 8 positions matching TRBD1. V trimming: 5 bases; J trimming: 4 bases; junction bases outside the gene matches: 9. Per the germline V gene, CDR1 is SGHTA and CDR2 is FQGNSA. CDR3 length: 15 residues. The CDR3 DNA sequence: TGTGCCAGCAGCGAAGCTCCAGGGACAGGCTATGGCTACACCTTC. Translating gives CASSEAPGTGYGYTF.

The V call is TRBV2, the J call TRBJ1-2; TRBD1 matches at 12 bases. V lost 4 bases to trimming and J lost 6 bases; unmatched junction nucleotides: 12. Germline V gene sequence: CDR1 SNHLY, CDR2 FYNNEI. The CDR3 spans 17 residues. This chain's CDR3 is CASSASRDRGPRDGYTF. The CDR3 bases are TGTGCCAGCAGTGCGTCCCGGGACAGGGGGCCGAGGGATGGCTACACCTTC.

As DNA, the CDR3 is TGTGCCTGGAGTGCGGGGATTATTGAGTACGAGCAGTACTTC. It encodes CAWSAGIIEYEQYF. The chain employs TRBV30 and TRBJ2-7, with a tentative D call TRBD2 (5 bases). The germline V gene has CDR1 GTSNPN and CDR2 SVGIG (reference sequence). The ends were cut back, 1 base at V and 4 bases at J, with 14 bases in the middle. The CDR3 consists of 14 residues.

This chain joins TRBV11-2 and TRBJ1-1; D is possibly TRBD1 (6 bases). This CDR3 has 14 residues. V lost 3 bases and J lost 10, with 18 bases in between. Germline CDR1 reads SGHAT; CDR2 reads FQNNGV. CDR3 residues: CASSLGGQPGAAFF. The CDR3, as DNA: TGTGCCAGCAGCTTGGGCGGACAGCCCGGAGCAGCTTTCTTT.

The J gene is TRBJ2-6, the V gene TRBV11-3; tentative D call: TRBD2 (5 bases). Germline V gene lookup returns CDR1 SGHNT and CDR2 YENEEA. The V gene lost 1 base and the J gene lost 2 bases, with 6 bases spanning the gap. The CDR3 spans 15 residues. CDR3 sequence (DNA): TGTGCCAGCAGCTTAGGAGCGGCTGGGGCCAACGTCCTGACTTTC. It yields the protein CASSLGAAGANVLTF.

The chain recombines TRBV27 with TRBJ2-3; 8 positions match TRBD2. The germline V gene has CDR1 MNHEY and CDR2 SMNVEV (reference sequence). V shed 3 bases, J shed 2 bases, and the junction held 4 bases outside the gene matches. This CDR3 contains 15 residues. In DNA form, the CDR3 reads TGTGCCAGCAGTTTCTGGCGGGGGGACACAGATACGCAGTATTTT. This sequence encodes CASSFWRGDTDTQYF.

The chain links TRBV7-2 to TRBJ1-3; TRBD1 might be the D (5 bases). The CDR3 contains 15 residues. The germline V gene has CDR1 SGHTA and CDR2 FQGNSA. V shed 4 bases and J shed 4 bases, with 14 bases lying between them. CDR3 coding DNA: TGTGCCAGCAGCTCCCACAGGCGTTGGGGAAACACCATATATTTT. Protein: CASSSHRRWGNTIYF.

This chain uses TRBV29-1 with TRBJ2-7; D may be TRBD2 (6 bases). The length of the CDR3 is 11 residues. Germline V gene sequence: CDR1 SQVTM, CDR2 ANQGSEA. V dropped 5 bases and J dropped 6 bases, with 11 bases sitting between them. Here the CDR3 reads CSVNKAGEQYF. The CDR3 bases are TGCAGCGTTAACAAAGCGGGCGAGCAGTACTTC.

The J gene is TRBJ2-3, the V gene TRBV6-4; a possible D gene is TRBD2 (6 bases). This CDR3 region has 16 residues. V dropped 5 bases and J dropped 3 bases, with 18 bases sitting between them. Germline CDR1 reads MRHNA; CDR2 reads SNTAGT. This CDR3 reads CASSPGDLRATDTQYF. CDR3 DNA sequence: TGTGCCAGCAGTCCGGGGGACCTGAGGGCTACAGATACGCAGTATTTT.

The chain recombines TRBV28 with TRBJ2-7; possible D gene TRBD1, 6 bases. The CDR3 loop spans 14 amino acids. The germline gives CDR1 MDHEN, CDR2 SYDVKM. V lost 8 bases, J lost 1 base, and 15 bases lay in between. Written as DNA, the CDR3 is TGTGCCAGCGGGTCAGGGGTCATATCCTACGAGCAGTACTTC. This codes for CASGSGVISYEQYF.

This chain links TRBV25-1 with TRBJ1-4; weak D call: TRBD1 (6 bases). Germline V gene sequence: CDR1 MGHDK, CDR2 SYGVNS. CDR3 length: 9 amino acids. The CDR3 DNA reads TGTGTAGGACAGAAAAAACTGTTTTTT. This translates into CVGQKKLFF.

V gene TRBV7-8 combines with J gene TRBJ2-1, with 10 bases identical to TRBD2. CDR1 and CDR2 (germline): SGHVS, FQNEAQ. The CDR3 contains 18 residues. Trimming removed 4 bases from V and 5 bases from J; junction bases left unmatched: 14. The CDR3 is CASSSRLAGVERNNEQFF. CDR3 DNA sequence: TGTGCCAGCAGCTCCCGACTAGCGGGCGTGGAAAGGAACAATGAGCAGTTCTTC. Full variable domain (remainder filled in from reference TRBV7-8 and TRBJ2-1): GAGVSQSPRYKVAKRGQDVALRCDPISGHVSLFWYQQALGQGPEFLTYFQNEAQLDKSGLPSDRFFAERPEGSVSTLKIQRTQQEDSAVYLCASSSRLAGVERNNEQFFGPGTRLTVL.

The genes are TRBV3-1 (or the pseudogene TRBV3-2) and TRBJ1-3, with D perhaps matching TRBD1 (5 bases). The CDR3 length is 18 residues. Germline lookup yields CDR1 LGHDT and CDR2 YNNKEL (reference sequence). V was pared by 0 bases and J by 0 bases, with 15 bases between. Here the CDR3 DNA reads TGTGCCAGCAGCCAAGACTATCCCAGGGCACTCTCTGGAAACACCATATATTTT. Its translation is CASSQDYPRALSGNTIYF.